A selection of T cell receptor beta chains follows, all from one sample in a study of cytomegalovirus exposure and HLA in healthy donors. Using immunoSEQ multiplex PCR, the repertoire was profiled, and TCRdb retains in-frame clones only, with some absent. The sample includes 150,000 to 200,000 clones, about 80% of them seen just once. The sample taken for sequencing was PBMCs. The receptor set was obtained from a woman aged 25 to 39 in good health and CMV-seronegative. Both conserved end residues are trimmed from each CDR3. Fields, in order: V gene, J gene, D gene, CDR3 protein. A D gene is named only where the DNA matches it firmly.

v_call: TRBV7-2
j_call: TRBJ2-2
d_call: TRBD2
cdr3_aa: ASSSSSGGAFSGELF

v_call: TRBV19
j_call: TRBJ2-3
d_call: -
cdr3_aa: ASSIRGWTDTQY

v_call: TRBV7-2
j_call: TRBJ2-1
d_call: TRBD1
cdr3_aa: ASSRTSGTGANEQF

v_call: TRBV5-1
j_call: TRBJ2-7
d_call: TRBD2
cdr3_aa: ASRTTRAGDSNEQY

v_call: TRBV6-5
j_call: TRBJ1-2
d_call: TRBD1
cdr3_aa: ASSYSGTEYGYT

v_call: TRBV7-2
j_call: TRBJ2-1
d_call: TRBD2
cdr3_aa: ASSQLGLGGINEQF

v_call: TRBV5-1
j_call: TRBJ2-1
d_call: -
cdr3_aa: ASSLGTAYNEQF

v_call: TRBV9
j_call: TRBJ2-1
d_call: -
cdr3_aa: ASSVELAYSYNEQF

v_call: TRBV6-5
j_call: TRBJ2-3
d_call: -
cdr3_aa: ASSYSSAGGTDTQY

v_call: TRBV27
j_call: TRBJ1-2
d_call: -
cdr3_aa: ASSSTGGGYGYT

v_call: TRBV4-1
j_call: TRBJ1-2
d_call: -
cdr3_aa: ASSQGSTPSSYGYT

v_call: TRBV18
j_call: TRBJ2-6
d_call: -
cdr3_aa: ASSPGGSGANGLT

v_call: TRBV28
j_call: TRBJ2-7
d_call: -
cdr3_aa: ASSLYHHPGSSYEQY

v_call: TRBV7-9
j_call: TRBJ2-1
d_call: TRBD2
cdr3_aa: ASSATSGPTYNEQF

v_call: TRBV7-9
j_call: TRBJ2-7
d_call: TRBD1
cdr3_aa: SSSYRGEQY

v_call: TRBV5-6
j_call: TRBJ1-5
d_call: -
cdr3_aa: ASSLGGGTPESNQPQH

v_call: TRBV6-5
j_call: TRBJ2-5
d_call: -
cdr3_aa: ASRSGSQETQY

v_call: TRBV7-9
j_call: TRBJ2-5
d_call: -
cdr3_aa: ASSTRGGQETQY

v_call: TRBV6-5
j_call: TRBJ1-2
d_call: -
cdr3_aa: ASTRGDSNYGYT

v_call: TRBV5-6
j_call: TRBJ1-1
d_call: -
cdr3_aa: ASSLWDNWVNTEAF

v_call: TRBV4-3
j_call: TRBJ1-3
d_call: -
cdr3_aa: ASSQDWGEGNTIY

v_call: TRBV28
j_call: TRBJ1-2
d_call: TRBD1
cdr3_aa: ASSSGQGAFGNYGYT

v_call: TRBV4-3
j_call: TRBJ2-4
d_call: -
cdr3_aa: ASSQVGEDSQY

v_call: TRBV7-2
j_call: TRBJ2-7
d_call: TRBD2
cdr3_aa: ASSSTSGKVYEQY

v_call: TRBV6-5
j_call: TRBJ2-5
d_call: -
cdr3_aa: ASSYSYRVGTQY

v_call: TRBV5-4
j_call: -
d_call: TRBD1
cdr3_aa: ASRRDSSYEQY

v_call: TRBV27
j_call: TRBJ2-6
d_call: TRBD2
cdr3_aa: ASTPIRVSGANGLT

v_call: TRBV27
j_call: TRBJ1-2
d_call: TRBD1
cdr3_aa: ASSPGQGALPSGYT

v_call: TRBV4-3
j_call: TRBJ2-5
d_call: TRBD2
cdr3_aa: ASSQAGGGGETQY

v_call: TRBV5-1
j_call: TRBJ1-1
d_call: -
cdr3_aa: ASSVVSGGGTEAF

v_call: TRBV19
j_call: TRBJ1-5
d_call: -
cdr3_aa: ASAYGQRIFDQPQH

v_call: TRBV2
j_call: TRBJ2-7
d_call: -
cdr3_aa: ASREDSYEQY

v_call: TRBV19
j_call: TRBJ1-3
d_call: -
cdr3_aa: ASSIKPQISGNTIY

v_call: TRBV7-8
j_call: TRBJ2-5
d_call: -
cdr3_aa: ASSFLPGPQETQY

v_call: TRBV9
j_call: TRBJ1-4
d_call: TRBD1
cdr3_aa: ASSYTTGEYEKLF

v_call: TRBV19
j_call: TRBJ1-3
d_call: -
cdr3_aa: ASHQIAGIGNTIY

v_call: TRBV2
j_call: TRBJ2-7
d_call: TRBD2
cdr3_aa: ASSVTSGSPEQY

v_call: TRBV5-4
j_call: TRBJ2-1
d_call: TRBD2
cdr3_aa: ASSPRAGARIDEQF

v_call: TRBV5-1
j_call: TRBJ1-4
d_call: TRBD1
cdr3_aa: ASSPGDRLATNEKLF

v_call: TRBV9
j_call: TRBJ2-3
d_call: -
cdr3_aa: ASSVVEGVTDTQY

v_call: TRBV5-5
j_call: TRBJ2-7
d_call: TRBD1
cdr3_aa: ASRSGQGNYEQY

v_call: TRBV7-9
j_call: TRBJ1-1
d_call: TRBD1
cdr3_aa: ASSHDRGRAF

v_call: TRBV10-1
j_call: TRBJ2-2
d_call: TRBD1
cdr3_aa: ASRDRGTGELF

v_call: TRBV5-1
j_call: TRBJ1-3
d_call: TRBD1
cdr3_aa: ASSLAGGAGNTIY

v_call: TRBV11-2
j_call: TRBJ2-3
d_call: TRBD2
cdr3_aa: TSSQSGTSGDKRVTQY

v_call: TRBV28
j_call: TRBJ2-7
d_call: TRBD2
cdr3_aa: ASRVGLAGASSYEQY

v_call: TRBV7-8
j_call: TRBJ1-1
d_call: -
cdr3_aa: ASSPEAAGTEAF

v_call: TRBV4-3
j_call: TRBJ1-3
d_call: -
cdr3_aa: ASSRGTASGNTIY

v_call: TRBV30
j_call: TRBJ2-1
d_call: TRBD2
cdr3_aa: AWSVTSGRFSEQF

v_call: TRBV7-2
j_call: TRBJ2-7
d_call: -
cdr3_aa: ASSLGGGAYEQY

v_call: TRBV4-3
j_call: TRBJ1-4
d_call: TRBD1
cdr3_aa: ASSLGQGEKLF

v_call: TRBV4-1
j_call: TRBJ1-6
d_call: TRBD1
cdr3_aa: ASRRTPGQDSYNSPLH

v_call: TRBV4-3
j_call: TRBJ1-1
d_call: -
cdr3_aa: ASSPAAYSTEAF

v_call: TRBV28
j_call: TRBJ2-5
d_call: TRBD2
cdr3_aa: ASSPNLGAGEETQY

v_call: TRBV7-9
j_call: TRBJ2-1
d_call: -
cdr3_aa: SSSLTGGAVNEQF

v_call: TRBV27
j_call: TRBJ2-1
d_call: -
cdr3_aa: AIHSGSSYNEQF

v_call: TRBV6-1
j_call: TRBJ1-1
d_call: -
cdr3_aa: ASSRGAVEAF

v_call: TRBV29-1
j_call: TRBJ1-2
d_call: TRBD1
cdr3_aa: SVEDSTGTGGFGYT

v_call: TRBV5-8
j_call: TRBJ2-7
d_call: -
cdr3_aa: ASSLVQEPREQY

v_call: TRBV2
j_call: TRBJ2-1
d_call: -
cdr3_aa: ASSLKNEQF